This TCR beta chain was sequenced in a study of blood T cells in healthy people across ages (dated by TCRdb to 2014 to 2015). Some background on the complete study: In model experiments, template switching captured roughly one uniquely barcoded TCR beta cDNA molecule for every two T cells. Using deep sequencing normalized with unique cDNA molecular identifiers, the study measured how TCR beta repertoire diversity changes with age. Using the same blood draw, the study looked at two additional independent replicas of 1 million unique cDNA reads for two donors, one aged 18 to 29 and the other aged 80 or older. To avoid experimental bias, donors of different ages were randomly spread across the sequencing lanes. Four age groups were formed from the donors: young (average 16 years), middle-aged (approximately 40), aged (more than 55) and long-lived (around 82).

The library was produced with 5' RACE. The listed sequencing device is Illumina HiSeq 2500. A second PCR of about 7 to 12 cycles was performed with a sample-barcoded 5' primer and a J-beta primer mix. A unique molecular identifier was introduced onto each TCR beta cDNA molecule by a template-switch 5' adaptor carrying 12 random nucleotides. At least 2.5 million CDR3-containing paired-end reads were obtained from each sample. First-strand cDNA was synthesized from all RNA with the Mint cDNA synthesis kit, primed by a TRBC-specific oligonucleotide. All cDNA was treated with uracil-DNA glycosylase and then went through a first 18-cycle PCR with the universal primers M1SS and BC2_uni_R. In the authors' own workflow: Normalization of each sample was performed by random selection of 1 million high-quality reads, each carrying a distinct molecular identifier. Instead of being binned into consensus sequences, reads that shared molecular identifiers were thrown out. MiTCR, with a Q25 quality threshold and the strictest error-elimination algorithm, was used for CDR3 identification, clonotype clustering and error correction. A nonparametric unseen species model with Euler transformation was used to estimate a lower bound on total TCR beta diversity. TCRdb cleaned the public reads at Q25 with fastp, built clones with MiXCR and kept in-frame beta chains. Each CDR3 protein gets just one entry, which takes the most common genes and DNA from the rows behind it. These V and J calls are TCRdb output, not the study's own analysis. This sample has about 730,000 distinct CDR3 sequences in its table, and approximately 39% of those were observed once. The ten biggest clones cover roughly 19% of the sample.

Broader findings and caveats from the paper: Bulk unsorted PBMC profiling prevented conclusive comparison of naive and antigen-experienced compartments. The long-lived group showed more naive CD4+ T cells, fewer expanded clones and increased TCR diversity than the aged group, suggesting age selection. Estimates of total diversity from one million sequenced T cells were regarded as lower bounds and underestimates. Observed TCR beta diversity per million T cells fell roughly linearly with age, and a significant reduction was already apparent by age roughly 40. Donor CMV infection status was unknown, potentially confounding age-related changes in expanded clonotypes. There was a strong correlation between observed TCR beta diversity and the percentage of naive T cells measured by flow cytometry.

V lost 1 base and J lost 2 bases, and the count of bases not matched to a germline gene is 7. The CDR3, cysteine through phenylalanine, is 19 amino acids long. Left in the record is the CDR3 DNA by itself, 57 bases read in frame from the first base. CDR1 is given as LGHNA and CDR2 as YNFKEQ, both from the germline V gene. The donors were roughly 39 Caucasian individuals from Russia, aged 6 to 90 years, who were systemically healthy. Ten milliliters of peripheral blood were drawn from each donor into EDTA-treated Vacutainer tubes. Ficoll-Paque density-gradient centrifugation was used to isolate PBMCs, with at least 7 million obtained per sample. Trizol reagent was used to extract total RNA from the PBMCs, yielding at least 5 micrograms per sample. Naive CD45RAhigh/CD27high T cell percentages were measured by flow cytometry on a PBMC aliquot from every donor. To note about this clonotype: Its antigen is currently not known. No much larger clonotype is one base removed from it; base qualities were not supplied.

The sequence was collected from an older woman in good health. Sequencing was carried out using blood. Rearrangement joined TRBV4-2 to TRBJ2-4; 14 bases in between match TRBD2. The CDR3 in this case is CASSQGGLAGEASKNIQYF. The sequence in DNA is TGTGCCAGCAGCCAAGGGGGACTAGCGGGAGAAGCTTCCAAAAACATTCAGTACTTC.